This TCR beta chain was captured in a study of CD8+ T cells in alopecia areata. Study-wide background: Treated patients received oral tofacitinib, 5 to 10 mg twice daily.

This clone was observed a few times. Its antigen is still unknown. Study-level points and caveats: Scalp clonality dropped significantly under tofacitinib, as did expanded CD8+ top-100 clones.

From germline, CDR1 is SQVTM and CDR2 ANQGSEA. Trimming left V 4 bases short and J 7 bases short, with 17 bases between. The CDR3 has 13 residues. RNA was extracted and reverse transcribed into cDNA as the sequencing template. TCRdb keeps only in-frame clones here, not all; method: immunoSEQ multiplex PCR. Among about 160,000 clones listed, 60% to 75% were seen once. Treatment defined: oral pan-JAK inhibitor, 5-10 mg twice daily. Patients with alopecia areata provided lesional scalp punch biopsies as well as peripheral blood. Sequenced material: CD4+ T cells sorted from blood, taken at week 24, from a patient treated with tofacitinib. This sequence was found in a human donor with alopecia areata. The V gene is TRBV29-1, the J gene TRBJ2-7; D unclear. This chain's CDR3 is CSVVGDPDLEQYF. The DNA of the CDR3 is TGCAGCGTTGTAGGAGACCCCGACTTGGAGCAGTACTTC.